This T cell receptor (beta chain) was retrieved from a study of cytotoxic CD8 clonotypes in ibrutinib-treated CLL. Study information: Once patients had received a median 12 months of treatment, range 6 to 36, response samples were obtained. Study conclusions and caveats: At progression, clonality fell back toward baseline after rising at ibrutinib response. Clonality at baseline surpassed age-matched healthy donors and tracked circulating CD8+ T-cell counts. Investigators sampled sustained-remission and progressing patients at differing times.

The CDR3 sequence is 14 residues long. Looked up from germline, CDR1 is SGHDT and CDR2 is YYEEEE. The ends lost 3 bases at V and 3 bases at J; junction bases unmatched: 5. Produced via immunoSEQ multiplex PCR; TCRdb's table is partial and in-frame only. The sample holds 300,000 to 400,000 clones, 60% to 80% seen once. This clone was observed a handful of times. Its specificity is not known. The TCR comes from a human donor with chronic lymphocytic leukemia. J is TRBJ1-2 and V is TRBV5-6; 7 bases match TRBD1. The specimen was PBMCs, collected after 36 months of ibrutinib treatment. The CDR3 nucleotides read TGTGCCAGCAGCTCACATGACAGGGACTATGGCTACACCTTC. This codes for CASSSHDRDYGYTF. Full variable domain (missing parts from reference TRBV5-6 and TRBJ1-2): DAGVTQSPTHLIKTRGQQVTLRCSPKSGHDTVSWYQQALGQGPQFIFQYYEEEERQRGNFPDRFSGHQFPNYSSELNVNALLLGDSALYLCASSSHDRDYGYTFGSGTRLTVV.